The T cell receptor beta chain under discussion was sequenced for a study of T cell responses to AZD1222 COVID-19 vaccine. Whole-study findings and limits: Only 5 or 6 people who got AZD1222 tested seropositive at baseline.

Clones were sequenced by immunoSEQ multiplex PCR, and TCRdb holds only the in-frame ones, with some missing. The sample includes roughly 120,000 clones, roughly 86% seen only once; the top ten take 2.5% to 3.5%. The germline V gene has CDR1 SGDLS and CDR2 YYNGEE. The CDR3 is made up of 13 amino acids. Trimming took off 0 bases at V and 6 bases at J, with 7 bases between the two ends. Concerning this clone itself: What it binds is unknown.

The sample was peripheral blood, taken 28 days after the second AZD1222 dose. The J gene is TRBJ1-3, the V gene TRBV9; D gene ambiguous. This TCR derives from an adult who received the AZD1222 COVID-19 vaccine. CDR3 DNA: TGTGCCAGCAGCGTAGACAGCTCAAACACCATATATTTT. Translated, it gives CASSVDSSNTIYF.